The present TCR beta chain was sequenced within a study of blood T cell repertoires in COVID-19. Overall study: Samples representing acute and convalescent COVID-19 were sourced from the United States, Italy and Spain. PBMCs, B-cell-depleted T cells, or T cells were the source of the cDNA or gDNA that made up the material.

This clone occurred once. This CDR3 has 17 residues. Germline V gene lookup returns CDR1 SGHRS and CDR2 YFSETQ. After removal of 5 bases from V and 2 bases from J, the junction contained 15 bases not matched to a gene. Original data processing: Nucleated cell counts were estimated from reference gene primer amplification. The repertoire was sequenced with immunoSEQ multiplex PCR; TCRdb's copy has only in-frame clones and lacks some. The V and J calls and clone size were taken over from that table, and D and trimming were inferred from the DNA. The sample holds 90,000 to 100,000 clones, about four fifths seen once.

The clonotype originates from a man aged 65 to 85 with active or convalescent COVID-19. This rearrangement joins TRBV5-1 to TRBJ2-7; 8 bases line up with TRBD1. Source material: peripheral blood. The CDR3 loop is CASSMVDRGGTPYEQYF. DNA for the CDR3: TGCGCCAGCAGTATGGTCGACAGGGGTGGGACCCCCTACGAGCAGTACTTC.